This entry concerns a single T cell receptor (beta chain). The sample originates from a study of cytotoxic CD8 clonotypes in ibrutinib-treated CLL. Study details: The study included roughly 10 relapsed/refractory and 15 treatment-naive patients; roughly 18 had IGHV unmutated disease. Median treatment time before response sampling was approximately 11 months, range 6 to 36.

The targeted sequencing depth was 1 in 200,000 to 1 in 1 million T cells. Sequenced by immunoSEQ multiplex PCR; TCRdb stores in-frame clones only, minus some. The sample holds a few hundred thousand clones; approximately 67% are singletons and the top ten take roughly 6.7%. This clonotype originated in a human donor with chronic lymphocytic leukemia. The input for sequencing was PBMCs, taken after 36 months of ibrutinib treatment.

In DNA form, the CDR3 reads TGTGCCAGCTCACCAGCTAGCGGGGGAATTAACAATGAGCAGTTCTTC. Its protein product is CASSPASGGINNEQFF. The genes are TRBV18 and TRBJ2-1; 10 bases match TRBD2. After removal of 2 bases from V and 5 bases from J, the junction contained 6 bases not matched to a gene. The length of the CDR3 is 16 residues. Germline CDR1 is KGHSH and CDR2 is LQKENI.